Listed below are T cell receptor beta chains from one sample, sequenced in a study of cytomegalovirus exposure and HLA in healthy donors. Using immunoSEQ multiplex PCR, the repertoire was profiled, and TCRdb retains in-frame clones only, with some absent. The sample yields 70,000 to 85,000 clones, of which the top ten take up around 7.2%. The sequenced sample was PBMCs. The receptor set was obtained from a female donor in good health and CMV-seropositive. Each CDR3 is given with its conserved first and last residue. A D gene is named only where the DNA matches it firmly.

j_call | v_call | d_call | cdr3_aa | cdr3_nt
TRBJ2-7 | TRBV6-5 | TRBD2 | CASSYALAGGDEQYF | TGTGCCAGCAGTTACGCACTAGCGGGAGGCGACGAGCAGTACTTC
TRBJ1-5 | TRBV28 | . | CASSGWENQPQHF | TGTGCCAGCAGTGGCTGGGAGAATCAGCCCCAGCATTTT
TRBJ2-7 | TRBV5-1 | TRBD2 | CASSSSGNSYEQYF | TGCGCCAGCAGCTCTAGCGGAAACTCCTACGAGCAGTACTTC
TRBJ2-4 | TRBV14 | . | CASRPYRGGEGSKNIQYF | TGTGCCAGCAGGCCGTATCGAGGGGGGGAGGGCTCCAAAAACATTCAGTACTTC
TRBJ1-1 | TRBV4-1 | TRBD1 | CASSQDQRQGTEAFF | TGCGCCAGCAGCCAAGATCAAAGACAGGGAACAGAAGCTTTCTTT
TRBJ1-1 | TRBV27 | . | CASSHDRTEAFF | TGTGCCAGCAGTCATGACAGGACTGAAGCTTTCTTT
TRBJ1-3 | TRBV7-9 | TRBD1 | CASSFGQASSGNTIYF | TGTGCCAGCAGCTTCGGACAGGCCAGCTCTGGAAACACCATATATTTT
TRBJ2-5 | TRBV19 | . | CASSIDRGGSGQETQYF | TGTGCCAGTAGTATAGATCGTGGGGGGAGTGGACAAGAGACCCAGTACTTC
TRBJ1-5 | TRBV9 | . | CASSAGAGASNQPQHF | TGTGCCAGCAGCGCCGGAGCAGGGGCTAGCAATCAGCCCCAGCATTTT
TRBJ1-3 | TRBV2 | TRBD1 | CASSESRTGRALSGNTIYF | TGTGCCAGCAGTGAATCCCGGACAGGGAGGGCCCTCTCTGGAAACACCATATATTTT
TRBJ1-1 | TRBV29-1 | . | CSVLSPGIHTEAFF | TGCAGCGTTTTATCCCCCGGTATTCACACTGAAGCTTTCTTT
TRBJ1-1 | TRBV9 | TRBD1 | CASSAPGTGPNTEAFF | TGTGCCAGCAGTGCACCCGGGACAGGTCCGAACACTGAAGCTTTCTTT
TRBJ2-1 | TRBV18 | . | CASSPTGPHEQFF | TGTGCCAGCTCCCCCACAGGGCCCCATGAGCAGTTCTTC
TRBJ2-3 | TRBV19 | . | CASSGGYSTDTQYF | TGTGCCAGTAGTGGCGGTTATAGCACAGATACGCAGTATTTT
TRBJ1-1 | TRBV4-1 | . | CASSQSPTENTEAFF | TGCGCCAGCAGCCAAAGCCCGACAGAGAACACTGAAGCTTTCTTT
TRBJ2-3 | TRBV5-1 | TRBD2 | CASSPGLAGGRRRDTQYF | TGCGCCAGCAGCCCGGGACTAGCGGGAGGTAGGCGGAGGGATACGCAGTATTTT
TRBJ2-7 | TRBV30 | TRBD2 | CAWSGLAGAYEQYF | TGTGCCTGGAGTGGACTAGCGGGGGCCTACGAGCAGTACTTC
TRBJ2-7 | TRBV28 | TRBD2 | CASSPRLAASYEQYF | TGTGCCAGCAGTCCCCGCCTAGCGGCTTCCTACGAGCAGTACTTC
TRBJ2-2 | TRBV6-5 | . | CASGGGAGGELFF | TGTGCCAGCGGTGGGGGCGCCGGCGGGGAGCTGTTTTTT
TRBJ1-2 | TRBV7-2 | . | CASSLFQGYGYTF | TGTGCCAGCAGCTTATTCCAGGGATATGGCTACACCTTC
TRBJ2-2 | TRBV19 | . | CATRDHSTGELFF | TGTGCCACCCGGGATCACTCCACCGGGGAGCTGTTTTTT
TRBJ2-7 | TRBV30 | . | CAWSVGQTGSLEQYF | TGTGCCTGGAGTGTGGGTCAAACAGGGAGCCTCGAGCAGTACTTC
TRBJ1-5 | TRBV15 | . | CATSRADQPQHF | TGTGCCACCAGCAGAGCGGATCAGCCCCAGCATTTT
TRBJ1-1 | TRBV6-6 | . | CASSRRDEAFF | TGTGCCAGCAGCCGACGGGATGAAGCTTTCTTT
TRBJ1-1 | TRBV7-9 | . | CASSGNTGGTEAFF | TGTGCCAGCAGTGGAAATACGGGAGGCACTGAAGCTTTCTTT
TRBJ1-1 | TRBV11-2 | . | CASSLTRVLNTEAFF | TGTGCCAGCAGCTTAACCCGGGTCCTGAACACTGAAGCTTTCTTT
TRBJ1-2 | TRBV27 | . | CASSFWAGDGYTF | TGTGCCAGCAGTTTCTGGGCAGGTGACGGCTACACCTTC